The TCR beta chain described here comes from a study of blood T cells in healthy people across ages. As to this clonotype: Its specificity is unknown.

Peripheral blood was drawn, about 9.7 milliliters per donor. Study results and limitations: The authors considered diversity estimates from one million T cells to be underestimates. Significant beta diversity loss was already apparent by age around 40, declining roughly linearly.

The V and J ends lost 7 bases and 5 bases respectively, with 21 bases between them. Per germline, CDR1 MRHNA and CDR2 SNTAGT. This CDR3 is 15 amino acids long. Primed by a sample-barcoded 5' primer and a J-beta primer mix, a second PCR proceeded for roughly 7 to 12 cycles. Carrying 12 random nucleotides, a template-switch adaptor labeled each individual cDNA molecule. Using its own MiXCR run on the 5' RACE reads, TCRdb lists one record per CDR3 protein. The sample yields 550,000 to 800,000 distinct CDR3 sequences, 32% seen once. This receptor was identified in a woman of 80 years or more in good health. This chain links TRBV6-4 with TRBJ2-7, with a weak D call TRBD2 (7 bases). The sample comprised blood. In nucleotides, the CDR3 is TGTGCCAGCATCCTATCCGGGGGGCGCCTCAACGAGCAGTACTTC. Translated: CASILSGGRLNEQYF.